In this sample, the clone carrying this T cell receptor beta chain turned up many times. Germline V CDR1 and CDR2: SQVTM, ANQGSEA. V dropped 8 bases and J dropped 5 bases, with 16 bases sitting between them. The CDR3 covers 13 residues. TRAV- and TRBV-specific primers primed first-strand cDNA, covering alpha and beta chains. TCRs were amplified for approximately 21 PCR cycles with a constant-region primer and V-primer adapter. TCRdb recomputed calls from the reads with MiXCR, one row per CDR3 protein. The data contain 80,000 or so distinct CDR3 sequences, about a sixth of them singletons. The data are from a study of low-dose radiotherapy and immunotherapy resistance in tumors. The wider study: 1 Gy per fraction was delivered to Cohort 2 every two weeks, for 13 Gy total over 26 weeks.

Time point noted: after trial treatment. Treatment here: LDRT plus nivolumab, ipilimumab, low-dose cyclophosphamide and aspirin (RACIN trial). Sequences were derived from PBMCs, sampled after low-dose radiotherapy plus immunotherapy. This clonotype was sampled from a male donor with prostate cancer. The chain uses TRBV29-1 and TRBJ1-5; D is possibly TRBD1 (5 bases). CDR3 region: CSSGGGWYQPQHF. CDR3 nucleotide sequence: TGCAGCTCGGGCGGGGGGTGGTATCAGCCCCAGCATTTT.